The 18 T cell receptor beta chains presented below share a single source sample, sequenced in a study of T cells in women clearing cervical HPV infection. Data came from immunoSEQ multiplex PCR; TCRdb stores just in-frame clones and leaves some out. The sample includes under 20,000 clones. The source material was blood buffy coat. Source of these receptors: a woman between 18 and 70 years old with a cervical HPV16 infection that either progressed to CIN3+ or cleared (not recorded which).

For this clone: From the germline J gene comes the end of the CDR3, since the read stops 3 residues before it. Other DNA sequences of this sample code for an identical CDR3. The chain recombines TRBV30 with TRBJ1-5, with a possible D match to TRBD1 (6 bases). This CDR3 spans 13 amino acids. Germline CDR1 reads GTSNPN; CDR2 reads SVGIG (reference sequence). The V and J ends lost 2 bases and 4 bases respectively, with 9 bases between them. CDR3 loop: CAWSPQGNQPQHF. The CDR3 bases that were read are TGTGCCTGGAGTCCCCAGGGGAATCAGCCC.

Turning to this clone: The read comes to an end 3 residues before the CDR3 does, leaving the germline J gene to fill in the end. The chain has TRBV7-9 and TRBJ1-1, with 11 positions matching TRBD1. This CDR3 is built from 14 residues. The J segment lost 4 bases and the V segment lost 5 bases, leaving 3 bases of the junction unmatched. Germline assignment: CDR1 SEHNR and CDR2 FQNEAQ (reference sequence). The CDR3: CASSPGTGGTEAFF. The DNA read from the CDR3 is TGTGCCAGCAGCCCCGGGACAGGGGGCACTGAA.

This clone is called large (0.1 to 1%) based on its frequency. With the read ending 3 residues before the CDR3 end, the germline J gene is used to fill in that end. The chain joins TRBV30 to TRBJ1-1; D is possibly TRBD1 (5 bases). CDR3 size: 11 residues. V lost 3 bases, J lost 7 bases, and 9 bases lay in between. The V gene's germline CDR1 is GTSNPN and CDR2 SVGIG (reference sequence). The sequenced part of the CDR3 DNA is TGTGCCTGGAGCTATGACAGTGAA. This translates into CAWSYDSE. The whole CDR3 sequence is CAWSYDSEAFF. Full variable domain (outside the CDR3, taken from reference TRBV30 and TRBJ1-1): SQTIHQWPATLVQPVGSPLSLECTVEGTSNPNLYWYRQAAGRGLQLLFYSVGIGQISSEVPQNLSASRPQDRQFILSSKKLLLSDSGFYLCAWSYDSEAFFGQGTRLTVV.

As for this clone: The read ends 3 residues shy of where the CDR3 ends; the end is completed using the germline J gene. The rearrangement links TRBV7-9 to TRBJ1-2; no definite D call. The germline CDR1 and CDR2 sequences are SEHNR and FQNEAQ (reference sequence). The CDR3 consists of 12 residues. Trimming left V 5 bases short and J 4 bases short, with 8 bases between. The CDR3 DNA, read in part, is TGTGCCAGCAGCATTCAGAGCTATGGC. Amino acids: CASSIQSYG. The full CDR3 protein is CASSIQSYGYTF.

With respect to this clone: The read halts 3 residues ahead of the CDR3 end, with the missing end drawn from the germline J gene. V gene TRBV20-1 combines with J gene TRBJ2-4; 7 bases map to TRBD2. This CDR3 has 16 amino acids. Germline values: CDR1 DFQATT, CDR2 SNEGSKA (reference sequence). Trimming took 3 bases from V and 0 from J; bases not matched to a gene: 8. CDR3 DNA (partial): TGCAGTGCTAGTCCTAGCGGTGACTTAGCCAAAAACATT. The encoded protein is CSASPSGDLAKNI. The CDR3 reads in full as CSASPSGDLAKNIQYF.

For this clone: The CDR3 goes on 3 residues after the read ends, and that part is filled in from the germline J gene. V gene TRBV2 combines with J gene TRBJ1-2; the match to TRBD1 covers 7 bases. The CDR3 is 12 residues long. CDR1 is SNHLY, CDR2 FYNNEI, per germline. Here the CDR3 reads CASRAGTAYYTF. Partial CDR3 DNA: TGTGCCAGCAGAGCCGGGACAGCGTAC.

As concerns this clone: The read is 3 residues too short to cover the CDR3 end, so that end is filled in from the germline J gene. The chain uses TRBV18 and TRBJ2-3, with 9 bases identical to TRBD2. V shed 6 bases, J shed 5 bases, and the junction held 9 bases outside the gene matches. The CDR3 runs to 15 residues. Germline V gene lookup returns CDR1 KGHSH and CDR2 LQKENI. The sequenced CDR3 bases are TGTGCCAGCTCTACGGCGGGGGGGCAGAAAGATACG. This encodes CASSTAGGQKDT. The entire CDR3 sequence reads CASSTAGGQKDTQYF.

About this clone itself: From the germline J gene comes the end of the CDR3, since the read stops 3 residues before it. The rearrangement uses TRBV7-2 and TRBJ2-1, with 8 nucleotides matching TRBD2. This CDR3 has 15 residues. In germline, CDR1 is SGHTA, CDR2 FQGNSA. Germline trimming cut 5 bases from V and 3 bases from J; bases unmatched to any gene: 6. CDR3: CASSIGGAYYNEQFF. The covered CDR3 bases are TGTGCCAGCAGCATCGGGGGGGCCTACTACAATGAG.

Comments on this clone: The sequence runs out 3 residues before the end of the CDR3; the remainder is reconstructed from the germline J gene. The chain couples TRBV7-2 to TRBJ2-3; D gene ambiguous. Germline V gene lookup returns CDR1 SGHTA and CDR2 FQGNSA. V was trimmed by 5 bases and J by 0 bases, leaving 6 bases between them. CDR3 size: 13 residues. The covered CDR3 bases are TGTGCCAGCAGCCCCCCTAGCACAGATACG. Its protein product is CASSPPSTDT. From start to end, the CDR3 is CASSPPSTDTQYF.

Comment on this clone: The read finishes 3 residues shy of the CDR3 end, and the germline J gene is used to complete it. This chain connects TRBV6-2 or TRBV6-3 to TRBJ2-7; 12 bases fit TRBD2. Germline CDR1 MNHEY, CDR2 SVGEGT. CDR3 length: 15 residues. Losses at the gene ends were 6 bases for V and 6 bases for J; bases not matched to a gene: 9. CDR3: CASRDPSGGGFEQYF. The sequenced CDR3 bases are TGTGCCAGCAGGGATCCTAGCGGGGGGGGGTTCGAG.

Points on this clone: From the germline J gene comes the end of the CDR3, since the read stops 3 residues before it. V is TRBV2 and J is TRBJ1-2; the D gene is possibly TRBD1 (5 bases). Trimming shortened V by 1 base and J by 3 bases, and 9 bases separated the two germline ends. From germline, CDR1 is SNHLY and CDR2 FYNNEI. The CDR3 consists of 14 residues. This CDR3 reads CASSEGARDYGYTF. CDR3 bases read: TGTGCCAGCAGTGAAGGCGCCAGGGACTATGGC. Complete variable domain (other parts from reference TRBV2 and TRBJ1-2): EPEVTQTPSHQVTQMGQEVILRCVPISNHLYFYWYRQILGQKVEFLVSFYNNEISEKSEIFDDQFSVERPDGSNFTLKIRSTKLEDSAMYFCASSEGARDYGYTFGSGTRLTVV.

Comment on this clone: Sequencing ends 3 residues short of the CDR3 end; the germline J gene provides the rest. This chain uses TRBV7-9 with TRBJ1-6; TRBD1 is a possible D gene (5 bases). Trimming took 4 bases from V and 7 from J, leaving 8 bases between them. CDR1 and CDR2 from the germline V gene are SEHNR and FQNEAQ (reference sequence). This CDR3 is 13 amino acids long. The sequenced CDR3 bases are TGTGCCAGCAGCTCCCGGGGGAATTCACCC. It specifies CASSSRGNSP. From start to end, the CDR3 is CASSSRGNSPLHF.

Turning to this clone: The CDR3 extends 3 residues past the end of the read, so its final part is completed from the germline J gene. V is TRBV2 and J is TRBJ1-4; a possible D gene is TRBD1 (5 bases). Trimming removed 7 bases from V and 0 bases from J, with 12 bases in between. The CDR3 length is 15 residues. Germline-derived CDR1 and CDR2 are SNHLY and FYNNEI. Incomplete CDR3 DNA: TGTGCCAGCACCCAGGGTACGACAACTAATGAAAAA. Its translation: CASTQGTTTNEK. The whole CDR3 is CASTQGTTTNEKLFF.

In regard to this clone: From the germline J gene comes the end of the CDR3, since the read stops 3 residues before it. The V gene is TRBV5-4, the J gene TRBJ2-3; 9 bases are shared with TRBD2. Germline loops: CDR1 SGHNT, CDR2 YYREEE (reference sequence). After removal of 4 bases from V and 1 base from J, the junction contained 7 bases not matched to a gene. The CDR3 length is 16 residues. CDR3 DNA, as far as it was read: TGTGCCAGCAGCGAAACCAAGCGGGGGGGCACAGATACG. Translation: CASSETKRGGTDT. The whole CDR3 reads CASSETKRGGTDTQYF.

Concerning this clone: The read ends 3 residues before the CDR3 terminus; that terminus is restored from the germline J gene. The rearrangement links TRBV2 to TRBJ2-7; 8 nucleotides match TRBD1. J was trimmed by 2 bases and V by 6 bases; bases with no gene match: 0. CDR1 and CDR2 from the germline V gene are SNHLY and FYNNEI. The CDR3 has 12 amino acids. The part of the CDR3 DNA that was read is TGTGCCAGCAGGGACAGGGCCTACGAG. Translation: CASRDRAYE. The whole CDR3 reads CASRDRAYEQYF.

On this clone itself: The CDR3 is cut off 3 residues early in the read; its end comes from the germline J gene. This chain joins TRBV12-3 or TRBV12-4 and TRBJ1-1; D is perhaps TRBD1 (6 bases). The CDR3 spans 14 residues. V shed 6 bases and J shed 4 bases, with 15 bases lying between them. The chain's CDR3 is CASSSTGSSTEAFF. The DNA read from the CDR3 is TGTGCCAGCAGCTCGACAGGTTCTAGCACTGAA.

Regarding this clone: The sequenced fragment ends 3 residues before the CDR3 boundary, so the rest is inferred from the germline J gene. V and J are TRBV7-2 and TRBJ2-7; a possible D gene is TRBD2 (5 bases). Germline V gene data show CDR1 as SGHTA and CDR2 as FQGNSA. V lost 2 bases and J lost 1, with 12 bases in between. The CDR3 runs 15 residues. The CDR3 DNA, read in part, is TGTGCCAGCAGCTTATCGCGGGTTACATCCTACGAG. It specifies CASSLSRVTSYE. The CDR3, in full, reads CASSLSRVTSYEQYF.

Details on this clone: The sequenced fragment ends 3 residues before the CDR3 boundary, so the rest is inferred from the germline J gene. The chain employs TRBV5-1 and TRBJ2-4; D uncertain. Trimming removed 3 bases at V and 0 bases at J, with 7 bases between. The length of the CDR3 is 14 residues. Germline V gives CDR1 SGHRS, CDR2 YFSETQ. CDR3 bases read: TGCGCCAGCAGCTCGCCCGGAGCCAAAAACATT. Encoded protein: CASSSPGAKNI. The whole CDR3 protein is CASSSPGAKNIQYF.